Listed below are T cell receptor beta chains from one sample, sequenced in a study of control samples from healthy donors and cancer patients. Sequencing was performed with immunoSEQ multiplex PCR; in TCRdb, only in-frame clones are kept and a portion is missing. Found here are 60,000 or so clones, around 90% of them singletons; the top ten hold around 3.8%. Specimen: blood. Receptors were obtained from a man aged 45 to 65 in good health. Each CDR3 is given with its conserved first and last residue. A D gene is named only where the DNA matches it firmly. Clone size appears in some rows only: once, few, many, or a class for an expanded clone.

j_gene | v_gene | d_gene | abundance | len | CDR3nt | CDR3aa
TRBJ1-1 | TRBV3-1/TRBV3-2 | - | - | 13 | TGTGCCAGCAGCCCCCGACAGGACACTGAAGCTTTCTTT | CASSPRQDTEAFF
TRBJ2-7 | TRBV6-1 | TRBD1 | - | 14 | TGTGCCAGCAGTGATTGGACAGGGCTTTACGAGCAGTACTTC | CASSDWTGLYEQYF
TRBJ2-5 | TRBV2 | TRBD1 | - | 15 | TGTGCCAGCAGTGGGGGGACAGGCTACCAAGAGACCCAGTACTTC | CASSGGTGYQETQYF
TRBJ1-2 | TRBV19 | TRBD1 | - | 13 | TGTGCCAGTGCCGGACAGGGGGTAGAGGGCTACACCTTC | CASAGQGVEGYTF
TRBJ1-4 | TRBV7-2 | TRBD1 | - | 15 | TGTGCCAGCAGCTTTGACAGGGGCCCCGAGGAAAAACTGTTTTTT | CASSFDRGPEEKLFF
TRBJ1-5 | TRBV21-1 | - | - | 12 | TGTGCCAGCAGGGGGGTCCTCCGGTCCCAGCATTTT | CASRGVLRSQHF
TRBJ2-3 | TRBV6-6 | - | - | 16 | TGTGCCAGCAGTTACTGGTCGGCCCGAAACACAGATACGCAGTATTTT | CASSYWSARNTDTQYF
TRBJ2-2 | TRBV11-2 | - | - | 16 | TGTGCCAGCACCCATCCCCGGGACACGCTTACCGGGGAGCTGTTTTTT | CASTHPRDTLTGELFF
TRBJ1-2 | TRBV12-3/TRBV12-4 | - | once | 12 | TGTGCCAGCAGTTTAGGGGTACGCGGCTACACCTTC | CASSLGVRGYTF
TRBJ2-5 | TRBV11-2 | TRBD2 | - | 17 | TGTGCCAGCAGCCCCGGACTAGCGGGAGGGCCGGAAGAGACCCAGTACTTC | CASSPGLAGGPEETQYF
TRBJ2-7 | TRBV18 | TRBD2 | - | 14 | TGTGCCAGCTCACCGACTAGCGGGAGTTACGAGCAGTACTTC | CASSPTSGSYEQYF
TRBJ1-1 | TRBV15 | - | once | 13 | TGTGCCACCAGCAGAGATAGTTGGTCCGGAGCTTTCTTT | CATSRDSWSGAFF
TRBJ2-7 | TRBV4-2 | - | - | 14 | TGTGCCAGCAGCCAAGATCCCGGACCCTACGAGCAGTACTTC | CASSQDPGPYEQYF
TRBJ1-2 | TRBV19 | TRBD1 | - | 13 | TGTGCCAGTAGCCTCGGACAGGGAGAGGGCTACACCTTC | CASSLGQGEGYTF